The entry that follows covers one T cell receptor (beta chain) sequence. Its antigen is unknown. One end of the junction varies from germline; a read error may be responsible. Thyroid ultrasound, orbital computed tomography, TRAb, serum thyroxine and clinical symptoms formed the basis of diagnosis. TCR beta CDR3 amplification used RNA transcripts. Scientists carried out first-round RT-PCR using HTBI primers and then a second-round multiplex PCR. TCRdb reprocessed the multiplex PCR reads via MiXCR and lists one record per CDR3 protein. Of about 600,000 distinct CDR3 sequences listed, about two fifths were seen once; the top ten hold 3.5% to 5%. This entry comes from a study of Graves' ophthalmopathy and Graves' hyperthyroidism. Study-wide findings and caveats: Blood was where most expanded thyroid clonotypes above 0.001 frequency also turned up.

Germline CDR1 DFQATT, CDR2 SNEGSKA (reference sequence). This CDR3 region has 9 residues. The rearrangement uses TRBV20-1 and TRBJ1-1; 7 positions agree with TRBD1. The receptor was isolated from an adult man with Graves' hyperthyroidism. The sequenced material came from peripheral blood or thyroid tissue (not recorded which). CDR3 sequence (DNA): TGCAGTGCTAGACGTGCAGGGGGCTTT. This gives the protein CSARRAGGF.